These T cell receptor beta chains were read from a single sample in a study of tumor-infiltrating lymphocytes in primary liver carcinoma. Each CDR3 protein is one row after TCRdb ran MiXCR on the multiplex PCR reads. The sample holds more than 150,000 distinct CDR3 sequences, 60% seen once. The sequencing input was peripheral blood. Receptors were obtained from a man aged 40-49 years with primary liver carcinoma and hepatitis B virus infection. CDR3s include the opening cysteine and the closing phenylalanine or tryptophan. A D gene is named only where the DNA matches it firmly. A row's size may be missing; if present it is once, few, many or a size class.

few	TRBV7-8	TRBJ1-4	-	TGTGCCAGCAGCACCTCCGGTAGACCTAATGAAAAACTGTTTTTT	CASSTSGRPNEKLFF
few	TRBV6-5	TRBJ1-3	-	TGTGCCAGCAGTGTGTTGGTAGGAAACACCATATATTTT	CASSVLVGNTIYF
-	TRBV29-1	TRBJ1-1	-	TGCGGCGTTGATAGGACCGAGGGCACTGAAGCTTTCTTT	CGVDRTEGTEAFF
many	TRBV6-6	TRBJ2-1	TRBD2	TGTGCCAGCAGTTTCGGTAGCGGGGATTACAATGAGCAGTTCTTC	CASSFGSGDYNEQFF
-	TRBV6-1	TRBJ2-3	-	TGTGCCAGCAGTGAGGGCTCCCTGATCACAGATACGCAGTATTTT	CASSEGSLITDTQYF
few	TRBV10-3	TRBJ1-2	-	TGTGCCATCAAGGAACAGTCGGAGTTTGGCTACACCTTC	CAIKEQSEFGYTF
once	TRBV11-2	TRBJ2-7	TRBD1	TGTGCCAGCAGCTTAGCAGGGGGCAATGAGCAATACTTC	CASSLAGGNEQYF
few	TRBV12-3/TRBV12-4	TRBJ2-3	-	TGTGCCAGCAGTTTTGAGTTTAGCACAGATACGCAGTATTTT	CASSFEFSTDTQYF
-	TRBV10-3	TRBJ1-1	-	TGTGCCATCGGTCTGGGGAGGTACACTGAAGCTTTCTTT	CAIGLGRYTEAFF
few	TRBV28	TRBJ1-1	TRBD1	TGTGCCAGCAGTTTATGGACAGGGATCGCCCGGGAAGCTTTCTTT	CASSLWTGIAREAFF
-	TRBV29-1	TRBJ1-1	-	TGCAGCGTTGAGAGGACAGTGACGAACACTGAAGCTTTCTTT	CSVERTVTNTEAFF
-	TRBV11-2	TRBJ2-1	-	TGTGCCAGCTGGCCGGGACATTCCCACAATGAGCAGCTCTTC	CASWPGHSHNEQLF
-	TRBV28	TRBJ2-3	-	TGTGCCAGCAGTTTGGGCTCAGTCACAGATACGCAGTATTTT	CASSLGSVTDTQYF